These 13 T cell receptor beta chains came from one sample sequenced in a study of identical twins. TCRdb processed the 5' RACE reads anew with MiXCR; each CDR3 protein has one entry. The sample lists about 150,000 distinct CDR3 sequences, under 4.5% occurring once. The sequenced sample was memory T cells sorted from blood. Receptors originate from a man between 18 and 29 years old in good health.

This clonotype has a count of ten or more. The chain uses TRBV7-2 and TRBJ2-7, with 7 positions matching TRBD2. Germline V CDR1 and CDR2: SGHTA, FQGNSA. V lost 0 bases, J lost 3 bases, and 11 bases stayed unmatched. This CDR3 has 17 amino acids. Written as DNA, the CDR3 is TGTGCCAGCAGCTTAGCGCTCGGGAGGAGCGGGAACTACGAGCAGTACTTC. Amino acids: CASSLALGRSGNYEQYF.

This clonotype showed up many times. This chain uses TRBV6-5 with TRBJ2-5; TRBD1 agrees at 7 bases. Germline V CDR1 and CDR2: MNHEY, SVGAGI. J lost 2 bases, V lost 4 bases, and 4 bases had no gene match. This CDR3 is 14 amino acids long. The CDR3 coding sequence is TGTGCCAGCAGTTGGGTCAGGGGGCAAGAGACCCAGTACTTC. Residues: CASSWVRGQETQYF.

This clonotype was seen many times. The gene calls are TRBV11-2 and TRBJ1-2, with a weak D call TRBD1 (6 bases). This CDR3 is 13 amino acids long. Germline lookup yields CDR1 SGHAT and CDR2 FQNNGV. V was shortened by 7 bases and J by 0 bases, with 9 bases between the two germline ends. The CDR3 DNA sequence: TGTGCCAGCACCGGACAGCCTAACTATGGCTACACCTTC. Protein sequence: CASTGQPNYGYTF.

This clonotype was seen many times. The rearrangement links TRBV29-1 to TRBJ1-1, with 8 positions matching TRBD1. Germline V lookup: CDR1 SQVTM, CDR2 ANQGSEA. This CDR3 comprises 13 residues. J was trimmed by 1 base and V by 7 bases; bases with no gene match: 5. The CDR3 region has the DNA TGCAGCGGGATGGGACAGGAGAACACTGAAGCTTTCTTT. Protein sequence: CSGMGQENTEAFF.

This clonotype was counted many times. The genes are TRBV5-1 and TRBJ2-2; 7 bases are a match to TRBD2. The length of the CDR3 is 16 residues. V lost 0 bases and J lost 3; bases outside the gene matches: 5. The germline CDR1 and CDR2 sequences are SGHRS and YFSETQ. This CDR3 is CASSLEASGYTGELFF. The DNA of the CDR3 is TGCGCCAGCAGCTTGGAGGCTAGCGGATACACCGGGGAGCTGTTTTTT.

In its sample, this clonotype was seen many times. The chain uses TRBV12-3 or TRBV12-4 and TRBJ2-7; 10 bases map to TRBD2. CDR3 length equals 16 residues. The V gene end was trimmed by 5 bases and the J gene end by 6 bases; junction bases not matched to a gene: 13. The CDR3 loop is CASSRGGLAGDGEQYF. The CDR3 DNA follows: TGTGCCAGCAGTCGCGGGGGCCTAGCGGGAGATGGCGAGCAGTACTTC.

This clonotype was seen many times. The genes are TRBV5-6 and TRBJ2-5; D call uncertain. CDR3 size: 15 residues. Germline V gives CDR1 SGHDT, CDR2 YYEEEE. V lost 4 bases and J lost 2, with 15 bases in between. CDR3 amino acids: CASSATYKIQETQYF. CDR3 sequence (DNA): TGTGCCAGCAGCGCAACCTATAAGATACAAGAGACCCAGTACTTC.

In its sample, this clonotype was seen many times. The V gene is TRBV28, the J gene TRBJ1-1; 9 bases line up with TRBD1. Trimming cost V 5 bases and J 1 base; bases outside gene matches: 2. CDR3 size: 14 residues. CDR1 and CDR2 from the germline V gene are MDHEN and SYDVKM. In nucleotides, the CDR3 is TGTGCCAGCAGTACAGGGGGCTGGAACACTGAAGCTTTCTTT. Encoded protein: CASSTGGWNTEAFF.

This clonotype was detected many times. V and J are TRBV12-3 or TRBV12-4 and TRBJ1-1; 7 bases align to TRBD1. This CDR3 is 14 amino acids long. The V gene end was trimmed by 5 bases and the J gene end by 8 bases; junction bases not matched to a gene: 11. The CDR3 here is CASSEQGRELEAFF. CDR3 nucleotide sequence: TGTGCCAGCAGTGAACAGGGGCGCGAACTGGAAGCTTTCTTT.

This clonotype was found many times. V usage is TRBV6-1 and J usage is TRBJ2-1; TRBD2 aligns across 11 bases. The V segment lost 8 bases and the J segment 4 bases; nucleotides outside the gene matches: 4. Germline V gives CDR1 MNHNS, CDR2 SASEGT. The CDR3 runs 14 residues. This CDR3 is CASAGTSGYNEQFF. The CDR3 bases are TGTGCCAGCGCCGGGACTAGCGGATACAATGAGCAGTTCTTC.

This clonotype was detected many times. V gene TRBV11-2 combines with J gene TRBJ2-4; 8 nucleotides line up with TRBD1. The CDR3 length is 18 residues. V trimming: 5 bases; J trimming: 3 bases; junction bases outside the gene matches: 15. Germline assignment: CDR1 SGHAT and CDR2 FQNNGV. CDR3 sequence: CASSTGTGPSEGKNIQYF. As DNA, the CDR3 is TGTGCCAGCAGCACGGGGACAGGACCGTCTGAAGGCAAAAACATTCAGTACTTC.

This clonotype was seen repeatedly, ten times or more. This sequence joins TRBV4-1 and TRBJ1-5; D is undetermined. Per germline, CDR1 MGHRA and CDR2 YSYEKL. The CDR3 has 15 amino acids. Between the trimmed V and J ends, which lost 0 bases and 2 bases, there was a span of 8 bases. The DNA for the CDR3 is TGCGCCAGCAGCCAAGACGCCACCGGCAATCAGCCCCAGCATTTT. It specifies CASSQDATGNQPQHF.

This clonotype was seen at least ten times. The V and J genes are TRBV28 and TRBJ2-7; TRBD2 matches at 8 bases. The germline gives CDR1 MDHEN, CDR2 SYDVKM. Trimming took 5 bases from V and 4 from J; bases not matched to a gene: 16. The CDR3 has 17 residues. The chain's CDR3 is CASSPGTRGVHGYEQYF. The CDR3 DNA reads as TGTGCCAGCAGTCCCGGGACTAGAGGAGTTCATGGTTACGAGCAGTACTTC.